This is a list of T cell receptor beta chains from one sample in a study of shared clonotypes between healthy human individuals. Profiled with immunoSEQ multiplex PCR; TCRdb holds only in-frame clones, not every one. The profile shows 800,000 or so clones, 90% to 98% of them singletons. The specimen was naive CD8+ T cells sorted from blood. Receptors originate from a man between 25 and 39 years old in good health. Each CDR3 is given with its conserved first and last residue. The D gene is left open where the match is weak. Where a row states a size, it is once, few, many or the class of an expanded clone; other rows omit it.

abundance	v_gene	len	j_gene	d_gene	CDR3aa	CDR3nt
once	TRBV11-2	14	TRBJ2-7	-	CASSLGVGDYEQYF	TGTGCCAGCAGCCTGGGGGTAGGAGACTACGAGCAGTACTTC
once	TRBV7-6	15	TRBJ2-5	-	CASSLAPDSQETQYF	TGTGCCAGCAGCTTAGCCCCGGACAGCCAAGAGACCCAGTACTTC
-	TRBV2	14	TRBJ2-1	-	CASSEWQGGNEQFF	TGTGCCAGCAGTGAATGGCAGGGGGGCAATGAGCAGTTCTTC
once	TRBV7-2	19	TRBJ1-2	-	CASSLKSPHEATSNYGYTF	TGTGCCAGCAGCTTAAAAAGTCCCCACGAGGCGACCTCTAACTATGGCTACACCTTC
-	TRBV30	15	TRBJ2-7	-	CACPKQGGFSYEQYF	TGTGCCTGCCCAAAGCAGGGAGGCTTCTCCTACGAGCAGTACTTC
once	TRBV9	14	TRBJ2-1	TRBD1	CASSVRQGVGEQFF	TGTGCCAGCAGCGTTAGACAGGGGGTTGGTGAGCAGTTCTTC
-	TRBV27	13	TRBJ2-7	-	CASRKTGRSEQYF	TGTGCCAGCAGGAAGACAGGGAGGAGCGAGCAGTACTTC
-	TRBV7-6	13	TRBJ1-1	-	CASSPQTNTEAFF	TGTGCCAGCAGCCCTCAGACGAACACTGAAGCTTTCTTT
once	TRBV19	13	TRBJ2-1	TRBD2	CASGTSGYNEQFF	TGTGCCAGTGGGACTAGCGGCTACAATGAGCAGTTCTTC
-	TRBV4-3	15	TRBJ1-2	-	CASSQGLMAPDGYTF	TGCGCCAGCAGCCAAGGGTTAATGGCCCCCGATGGCTACACCTTC
-	TRBV30	15	TRBJ2-1	-	CAWRQGTALYNEQFF	TGTGCCTGGAGGCAGGGGACTGCGCTCTACAATGAGCAGTTCTTC
-	TRBV29-1	16	TRBJ2-7	TRBD2	CSVGGTSGSIWYEQYF	TGCAGCGTTGGAGGGACTAGCGGGAGTATCTGGTACGAGCAGTACTTC
-	TRBV6-1	14	TRBJ1-5	TRBD1	CASSGDSTNQPQHF	TGTGCCAGCAGTGGGGACAGTACCAATCAGCCCCAGCATTTT
-	TRBV21-1	14	TRBJ1-5	-	CASSKVADNQPQHF	TGTGCCAGCAGCAAAGTGGCAGACAATCAGCCCCAGCATTTT
-	TRBV11-2	18	TRBJ2-1	-	CASSLVNRGLAWGNEQFF	TGTGCCAGCAGCTTAGTGAACCGGGGACTGGCTTGGGGGAATGAGCAGTTCTTC
-	TRBV29-1	18	TRBJ2-7	-	CSVEWASHELGGGYEQYF	TGCAGCGTTGAATGGGCGTCCCACGAGCTAGGAGGGGGCTACGAGCAGTACTTC
-	TRBV4-3	17	TRBJ1-2	TRBD1	CASSQGGGQGKYYGYTF	TGCGCCAGCAGCCAAGGTGGTGGACAGGGGAAATACTATGGCTACACCTTC
-	TRBV9	14	TRBJ1-2	TRBD1	CASSLRQGNYGYTF	TGTGCCAGCAGCCTCCGACAGGGTAACTATGGCTACACCTTC
-	TRBV5-6	15	TRBJ1-2	TRBD1	CASSFRTGKRDGYTF	TGTGCCAGCAGCTTCCGGACAGGGAAGAGGGATGGCTACACCTTC
-	TRBV11-2	14	TRBJ2-1	TRBD2	CASSSLGTSNEQFF	TGTGCCAGCAGCTCCCTCGGGACTAGCAATGAGCAGTTCTTC
-	TRBV2	12	TRBJ2-2	-	CASQSGFRELFF	TGTGCCAGCCAATCAGGGTTTAGGGAGCTGTTTTTT
-	TRBV28	15	TRBJ2-7	TRBD2	CASSFRSSGDYEQYF	TGTGCCAGCAGTTTTCGGTCTAGCGGGGACTACGAGCAGTACTTC
-	TRBV19	15	TRBJ2-5	-	CASSITPGPEETQYF	TGTGCCAGTAGTATAACCCCGGGCCCGGAAGAGACCCAGTACTTC
-	TRBV18	14	TRBJ1-4	TRBD1	CASSDRATNEKLFF	TGTGCCAGTTCCGACAGGGCGACTAATGAAAAACTGTTTTTT
-	TRBV9	13	TRBJ2-7	-	CASSTRDHYEQYF	TGTGCCAGCAGCACCCGGGACCACTACGAGCAGTACTTC
once	TRBV28	16	TRBJ2-3	TRBD2	CASSLAAGREADTQYF	TGTGCCAGCAGTTTAGCGGCGGGGCGGGAGGCAGATACGCAGTATTTT
once	TRBV27	13	TRBJ1-5	-	CASSSYSNQPQHF	TGTGCCAGCAGTTCCTATAGCAATCAGCCCCAGCATTTT
-	TRBV19	15	TRBJ2-7	TRBD1	CASSAFRQGDHEQYF	TGTGCCAGTAGTGCGTTCCGGCAGGGGGACCACGAGCAGTACTTC
-	TRBV5-5	13	TRBJ2-7	TRBD1	CASSSQQGVEQYF	TGTGCCAGCAGCTCTCAGCAGGGGGTCGAGCAGTACTTC
once	TRBV2	16	TRBJ2-3	-	CASSQSALQSTDTQYF	TGTGCCAGCAGTCAATCCGCCCTGCAGAGCACAGATACGCAGTATTTT
-	TRBV7-9	15	TRBJ2-7	TRBD1	CASSPRDRGVYEQYF	TGTGCCAGCAGCCCCCGGGACAGGGGGGTCTACGAGCAGTACTTC
-	TRBV7-9	13	TRBJ2-1	-	CASSLGLPGEQFF	TGTGCCAGCAGCTTGGGACTCCCAGGTGAGCAGTTCTTC
-	TRBV27	13	TRBJ1-5	-	CASGQYSNQPQHF	TGTGCCAGCGGACAGTATAGCAATCAGCCCCAGCATTTT
-	TRBV13	15	TRBJ2-7	-	CASSLSPTTVYEQYF	TGTGCCAGCAGTCTTTCCCCTACGACGGTTTACGAGCAGTACTTC
few	TRBV27	11	TRBJ2-7	-	CASSFGYEQYF	TGTGCCAGCAGTTTCGGCTACGAGCAGTACTTC
once	TRBV6-5	14	TRBJ2-1	TRBD2	CASNRLAYGNEQFF	TGTGCCAGCAATAGACTAGCCTACGGTAATGAGCAGTTCTTC
-	TRBV7-2	16	TRBJ2-1	-	CAVAAAVGRNFNEQFF	TGTGCCGTCGCCGCAGCGGTCGGGAGAAATTTCAATGAGCAGTTCTTC
-	TRBV7-3	15	TRBJ2-3	-	CASSLTGSVTDTQYF	TGTGCCAGCAGCTTAACAGGGAGTGTGACAGATACGCAGTATTTT
-	TRBV19	13	TRBJ1-1	-	CASSRTENTEAFF	TGTGCCAGTAGCAGGACAGAAAACACTGAAGCTTTCTTT
-	TRBV9	14	TRBJ2-3	-	CASSVGGNSDTQYF	TGTGCCAGCAGCGTAGGAGGGAACTCAGATACGCAGTATTTT
-	TRBV13	15	TRBJ2-2	-	CASAPGTENTGELFF	TGTGCCAGCGCCCCCGGGACGGAGAACACCGGGGAGCTGTTTTTT
-	TRBV28	15	TRBJ2-1	TRBD2	CASSSGEGLFREQFF	TGTGCCAGCAGTTCGGGGGAGGGTCTATTTCGTGAGCAGTTCTTC
-	TRBV14	15	TRBJ2-2	-	CASSLPGLYTGELFF	TGTGCCAGCAGCCTACCGGGACTCTACACCGGGGAGCTGTTTTTT
-	TRBV6-4	14	TRBJ2-1	-	CASSESPLDNEQFF	TGTGCCAGCAGTGAAAGCCCACTCGACAATGAGCAGTTCTTC
-	TRBV6-6	15	TRBJ1-5	-	CASSYRAVSNQPQHF	TGTGCCAGCAGTTACCGGGCAGTTAGCAATCAGCCCCAGCATTTT
-	TRBV27	11	TRBJ2-1	-	CASSSPNEQFF	TGTGCCAGCAGTTCCCCCAATGAGCAGTTCTTC
-	TRBV5-6	16	TRBJ1-2	TRBD1	CASSNIPGQGRNGYTF	TGTGCCAGCAGCAACATACCGGGACAGGGGAGGAATGGCTACACCTTC
-	TRBV18	14	TRBJ2-3	-	CASSTRDFTDTQYF	TGTGCCAGCTCTACGAGGGACTTCACAGATACGCAGTATTTT
-	TRBV7-9	14	TRBJ1-5	TRBD1	CASSPGGRNQPQHF	TGTGCCAGCAGCCCAGGGGGGCGCAATCAGCCCCAGCATTTT
-	TRBV11-2	14	TRBJ2-2	TRBD1	CASSDRGYTGELFF	TGTGCCAGCAGCGACAGGGGCTACACCGGGGAGCTGTTTTTT
-	TRBV6-1	17	TRBJ2-5	TRBD1	CASREQRGTGGDETQYF	TGTGCCAGCAGGGAACAACGCGGGACAGGGGGCGATGAGACCCAGTACTTC
-	TRBV4-3	15	TRBJ2-1	-	CASSQDRGGDNEQFF	TGCGCCAGCAGCCAAGATAGGGGGGGGGACAATGAGCAGTTCTTC
-	TRBV6-1	13	TRBJ2-7	-	CATLFTEQYEQYF	TGTGCCACCCTCTTTACAGAACAATACGAGCAGTACTTC
-	TRBV14	17	TRBJ2-1	TRBD2	CASSQDWLAGGYNEQFF	TGTGCCAGCAGCCAAGACTGGCTAGCGGGAGGGTACAATGAGCAGTTCTTC
few	TRBV7-9	13	TRBJ2-7	-	CASSLPETYEQYF	TGTGCCAGCAGCTTACCAGAGACCTACGAGCAGTACTTC
-	TRBV12-2	11	TRBJ2-7	-	CASQVPYEQYF	TGTGCAAGTCAGGTCCCCTACGAGCAGTACTTC
-	TRBV5-1	15	TRBJ2-7	TRBD2	CASSLGRGRFYEQYF	TGCGCCAGCAGCCTGGGACGCGGGAGGTTCTACGAGCAGTACTTC
-	TRBV6-6	16	TRBJ2-1	-	CASSYSLGKNYNEQFF	TGTGCCAGCAGTTACTCCCTCGGAAAGAATTACAATGAGCAGTTCTTC
-	TRBV27	16	TRBJ2-3	-	CASTILGPGHTDTQYF	TGTGCCAGCACTATTTTGGGGCCAGGACACACAGATACGCAGTATTTT
-	TRBV10-2	14	TRBJ2-7	TRBD2	CASTGLATNHEQYF	TGCGCCAGCACTGGACTAGCGACTAACCACGAGCAGTACTTC